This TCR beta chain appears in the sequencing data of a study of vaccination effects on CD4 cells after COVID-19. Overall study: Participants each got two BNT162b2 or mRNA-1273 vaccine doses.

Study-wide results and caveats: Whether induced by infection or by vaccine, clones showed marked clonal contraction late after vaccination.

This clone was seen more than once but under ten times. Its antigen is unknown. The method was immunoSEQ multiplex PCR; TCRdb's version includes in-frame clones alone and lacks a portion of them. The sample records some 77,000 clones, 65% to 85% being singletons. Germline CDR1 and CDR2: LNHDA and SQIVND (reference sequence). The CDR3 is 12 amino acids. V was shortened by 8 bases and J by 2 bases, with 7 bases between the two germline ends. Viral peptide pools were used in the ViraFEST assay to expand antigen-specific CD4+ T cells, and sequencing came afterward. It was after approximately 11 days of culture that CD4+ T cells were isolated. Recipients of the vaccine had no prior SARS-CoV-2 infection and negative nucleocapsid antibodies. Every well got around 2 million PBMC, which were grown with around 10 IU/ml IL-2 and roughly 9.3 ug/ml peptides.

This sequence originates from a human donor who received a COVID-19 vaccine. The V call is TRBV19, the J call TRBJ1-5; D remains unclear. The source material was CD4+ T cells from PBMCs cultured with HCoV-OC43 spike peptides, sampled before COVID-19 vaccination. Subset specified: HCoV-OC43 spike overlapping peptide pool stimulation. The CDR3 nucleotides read TGTGCCAGTGACCAGGGCAATCAGCCCCAGCATTTT. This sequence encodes CASDQGNQPQHF.